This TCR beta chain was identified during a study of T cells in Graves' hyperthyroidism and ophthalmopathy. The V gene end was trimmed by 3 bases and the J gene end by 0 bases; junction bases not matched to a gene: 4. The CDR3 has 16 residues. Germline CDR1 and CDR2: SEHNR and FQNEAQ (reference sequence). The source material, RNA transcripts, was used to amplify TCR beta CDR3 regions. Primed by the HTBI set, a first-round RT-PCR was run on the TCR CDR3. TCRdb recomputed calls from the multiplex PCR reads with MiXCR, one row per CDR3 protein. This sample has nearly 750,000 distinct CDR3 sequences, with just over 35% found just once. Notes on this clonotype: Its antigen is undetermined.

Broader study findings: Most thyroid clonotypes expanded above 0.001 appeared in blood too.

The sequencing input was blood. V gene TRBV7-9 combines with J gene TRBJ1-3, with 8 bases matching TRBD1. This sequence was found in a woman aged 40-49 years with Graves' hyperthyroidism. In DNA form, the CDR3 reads TGTGCCAGCAGCTTCGACAGGGGCCCCTCTGGAAACACCATATATTTT. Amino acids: CASSFDRGPSGNTIYF.